This T cell receptor beta chain was found in a study of blood T cell repertoires in COVID-19. Germline V gene data show CDR1 as SGHTA and CDR2 as FQGTGA. The ends lost 2 bases at V and 0 bases at J; junction bases unmatched: 9. This CDR3 has 18 amino acids. Data came from immunoSEQ multiplex PCR; TCRdb stores just in-frame clones and leaves some out. This sample has 150,000 to 170,000 clones; 65% to 90% occur once, and the top ten carry 12%. The receptor was derived from a woman aged 60-75 years with COVID-19, enrolled during active disease. The chain links TRBV7-3 to TRBJ2-2, with TRBD2 identical over 7 bases. Sequencing was carried out using peripheral blood. Here the CDR3 reads CASSLQTPSGSNTGELFF. CDR3 in DNA: TGTGCCAGCAGCTTACAAACGCCTAGCGGATCGAACACCGGGGAGCTGTTTTTT. Supplemented by reference TRBV7-3 and TRBJ2-2, the full variable domain reads GAGVSQTPSNKVTEKGKYVELRCDPISGHTALYWYRQSLGQGPEFLIYFQGTGAADDSGLPNDRFFAVRPEGSVSTLKIQRTERGDSAVYLCASSLQTPSGSNTGELFFGEGSRLTVL.